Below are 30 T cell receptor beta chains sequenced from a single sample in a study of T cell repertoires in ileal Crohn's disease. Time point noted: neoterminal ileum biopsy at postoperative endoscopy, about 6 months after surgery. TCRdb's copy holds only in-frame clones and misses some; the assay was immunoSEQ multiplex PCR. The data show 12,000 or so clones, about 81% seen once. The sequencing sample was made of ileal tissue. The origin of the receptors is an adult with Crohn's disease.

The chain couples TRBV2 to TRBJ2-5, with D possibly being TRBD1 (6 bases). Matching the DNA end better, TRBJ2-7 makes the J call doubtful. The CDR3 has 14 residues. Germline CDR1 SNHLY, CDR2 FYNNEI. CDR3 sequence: CASSAQSQGNEQYF. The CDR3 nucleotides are TGTGCCAGCAGTGCCCAGAGTCAGGGGAACGAGCAGTACTTC.

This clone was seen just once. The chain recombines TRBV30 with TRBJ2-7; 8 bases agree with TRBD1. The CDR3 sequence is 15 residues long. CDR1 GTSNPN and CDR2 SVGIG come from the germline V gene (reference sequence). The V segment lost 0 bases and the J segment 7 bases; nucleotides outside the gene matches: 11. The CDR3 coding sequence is TGTGCCTGGAGTGTAAGGGACAGGATGACTAAGGAGCAGTACTTC. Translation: CAWSVRDRMTKEQYF.

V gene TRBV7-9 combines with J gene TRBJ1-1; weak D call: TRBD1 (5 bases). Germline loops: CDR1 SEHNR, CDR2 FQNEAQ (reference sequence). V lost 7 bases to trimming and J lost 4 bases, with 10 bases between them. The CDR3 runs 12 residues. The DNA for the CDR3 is TGTGCCAGCACTGGGACTGGCACTGAAGCTTTCTTT. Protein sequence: CASTGTGTEAFF.

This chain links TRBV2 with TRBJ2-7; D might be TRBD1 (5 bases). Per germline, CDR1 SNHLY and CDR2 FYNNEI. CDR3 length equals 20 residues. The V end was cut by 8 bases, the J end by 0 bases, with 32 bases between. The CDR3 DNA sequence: TGTGCCAGCCTTGGATTGTGGGCAGGGAAGTGGGCAGTGGGCTCCTACGAGCAGTACTTC. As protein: CASLGLWAGKWAVGSYEQYF. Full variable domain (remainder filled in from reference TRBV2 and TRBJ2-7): EPEVTQTPSHQVTQMGQEVILRCVPISNHLYFYWYRQILGQKVEFLVSFYNNEISEKSEIFDDQFSVERPDGSNFTLKIRSTKLEDSAMYFCASLGLWAGKWAVGSYEQYFGPGTRLTVT.

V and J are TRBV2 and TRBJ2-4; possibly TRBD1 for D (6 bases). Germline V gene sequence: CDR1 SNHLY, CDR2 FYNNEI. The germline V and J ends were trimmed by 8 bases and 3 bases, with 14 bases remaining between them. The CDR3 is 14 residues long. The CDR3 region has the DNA TGTGCCAGCGGGCAGGGGATGGACAAAAACATTCAGTACTTC. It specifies CASGQGMDKNIQYF.

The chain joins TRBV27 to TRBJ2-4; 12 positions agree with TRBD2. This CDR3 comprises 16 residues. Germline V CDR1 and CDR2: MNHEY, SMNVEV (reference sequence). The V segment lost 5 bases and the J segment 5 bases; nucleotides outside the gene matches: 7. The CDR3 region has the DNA TGTGCCAGCAGTCCCCTAGCGGGAGGGTGGGAAAACATTCAGTACTTC. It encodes CASSPLAGGWENIQYF.

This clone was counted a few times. CDR3 bases: TGTGCCAGCGGACAGGGTCCTAATTCACCCCTCCACTTT. This codes for CASGQGPNSPLHF. The J gene is TRBJ1-6, the V gene TRBV2, with 8 bases matching TRBD1. Germline CDR1 and CDR2: SNHLY and FYNNEI. This CDR3 has 13 amino acids. V lost 8 bases, J lost 6 bases, and 3 bases stayed unmatched.

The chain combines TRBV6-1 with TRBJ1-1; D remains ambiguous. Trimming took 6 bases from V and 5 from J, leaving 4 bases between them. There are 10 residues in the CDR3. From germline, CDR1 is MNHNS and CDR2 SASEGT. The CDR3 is CASRLTEAFF. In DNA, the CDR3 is TGTGCCAGCAGACTTACTGAAGCTTTCTTT.

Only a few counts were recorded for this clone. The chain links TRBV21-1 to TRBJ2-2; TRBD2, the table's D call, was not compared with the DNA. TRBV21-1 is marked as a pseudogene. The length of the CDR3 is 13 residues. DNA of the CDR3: TGTGCCAGCAGCAAACGGAACACCGGGGAGCTGTTTTTT. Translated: CASSKRNTGELFF.

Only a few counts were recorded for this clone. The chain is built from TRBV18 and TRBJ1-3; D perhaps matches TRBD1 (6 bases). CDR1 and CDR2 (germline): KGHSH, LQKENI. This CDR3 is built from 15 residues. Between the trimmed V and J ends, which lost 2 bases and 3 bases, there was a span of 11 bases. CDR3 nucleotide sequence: TGTGCCAGCTCACCAGTTCGGACAGATGGAAACACCATATATTTT. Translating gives CASSPVRTDGNTIYF.

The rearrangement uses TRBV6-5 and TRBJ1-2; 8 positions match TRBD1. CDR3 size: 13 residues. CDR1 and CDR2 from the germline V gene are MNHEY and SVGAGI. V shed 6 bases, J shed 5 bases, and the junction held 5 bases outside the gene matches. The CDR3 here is CASRWTGSYGYTF. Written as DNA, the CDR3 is TGTGCCAGCAGGTGGACAGGGTCTTATGGCTACACCTTC.

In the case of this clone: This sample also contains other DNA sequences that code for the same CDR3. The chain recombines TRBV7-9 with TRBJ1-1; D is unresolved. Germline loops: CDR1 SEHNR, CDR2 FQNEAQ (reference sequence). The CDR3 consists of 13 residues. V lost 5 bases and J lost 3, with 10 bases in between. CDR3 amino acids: CASSPSRDTEAFF. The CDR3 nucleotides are TGTGCCAGCAGCCCCTCGAGGGACACTGAAGCTTTCTTT.

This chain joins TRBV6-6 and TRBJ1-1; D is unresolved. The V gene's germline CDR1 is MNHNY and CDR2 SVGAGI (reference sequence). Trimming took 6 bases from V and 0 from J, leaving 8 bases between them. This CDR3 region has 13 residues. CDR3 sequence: CASRQLMNTEAFF. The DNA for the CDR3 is TGTGCCAGCAGGCAACTGATGAACACTGAAGCTTTCTTT.

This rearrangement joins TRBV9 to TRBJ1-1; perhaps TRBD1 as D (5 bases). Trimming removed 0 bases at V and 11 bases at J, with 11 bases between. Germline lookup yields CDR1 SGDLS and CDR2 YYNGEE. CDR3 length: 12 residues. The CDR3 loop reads CASSVESGRAFF. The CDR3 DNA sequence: TGTGCCAGCAGCGTAGAATCAGGGAGGGCTTTCTTT.

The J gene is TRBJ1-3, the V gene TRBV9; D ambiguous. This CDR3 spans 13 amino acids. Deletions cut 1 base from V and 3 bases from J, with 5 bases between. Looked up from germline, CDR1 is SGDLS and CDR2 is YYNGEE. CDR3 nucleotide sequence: TGTGCCAGCAGCGTAAAACTTGGAAACACCATATATTTT. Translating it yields CASSVKLGNTIYF. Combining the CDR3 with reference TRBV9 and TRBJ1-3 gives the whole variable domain DSGVTQTPKHLITATGQRVTLRCSPRSGDLSVYWYQQSLDQGLQFLIQYYNGEERAKGNILERFSAQQFPDLHSELNLSSLELGDSALYFCASSVKLGNTIYFGEGSWLTVV.

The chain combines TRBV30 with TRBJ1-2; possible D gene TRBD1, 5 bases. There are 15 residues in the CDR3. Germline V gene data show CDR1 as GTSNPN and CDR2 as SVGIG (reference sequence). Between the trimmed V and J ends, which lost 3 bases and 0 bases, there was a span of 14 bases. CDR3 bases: TGTGCCTGGAGGGGAGGGGACTCTACTAACTATGGCTACACCTTC. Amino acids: CAWRGGDSTNYGYTF.

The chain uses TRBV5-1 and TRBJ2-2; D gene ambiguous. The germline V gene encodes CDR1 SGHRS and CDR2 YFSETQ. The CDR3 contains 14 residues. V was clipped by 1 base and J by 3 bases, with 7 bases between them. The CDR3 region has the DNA TGCGCCAGCAGCTTGATGGCCTACACCGGGGAGCTGTTTTTT. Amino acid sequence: CASSLMAYTGELFF.

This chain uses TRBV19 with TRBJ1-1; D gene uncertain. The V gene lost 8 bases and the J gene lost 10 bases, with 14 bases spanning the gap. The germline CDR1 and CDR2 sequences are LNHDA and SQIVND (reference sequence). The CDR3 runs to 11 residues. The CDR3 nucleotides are TGTGCCAGTCTTGCGGGCTTCGCAGCTTTCTTT. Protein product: CASLAGFAAFF.

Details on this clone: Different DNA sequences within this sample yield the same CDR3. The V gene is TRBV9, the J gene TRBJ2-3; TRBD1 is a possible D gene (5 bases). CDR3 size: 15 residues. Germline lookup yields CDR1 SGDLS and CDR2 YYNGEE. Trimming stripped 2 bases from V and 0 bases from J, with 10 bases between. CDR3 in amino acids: CASSVGRPSTDTQYF. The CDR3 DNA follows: TGTGCCAGCAGCGTGGGGCGGCCCAGCACAGATACGCAGTATTTT. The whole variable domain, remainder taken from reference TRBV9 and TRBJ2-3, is DSGVTQTPKHLITATGQRVTLRCSPRSGDLSVYWYQQSLDQGLQFLIQYYNGEERAKGNILERFSAQQFPDLHSELNLSSLELGDSALYFCASSVGRPSTDTQYFGPGTRLTVL.

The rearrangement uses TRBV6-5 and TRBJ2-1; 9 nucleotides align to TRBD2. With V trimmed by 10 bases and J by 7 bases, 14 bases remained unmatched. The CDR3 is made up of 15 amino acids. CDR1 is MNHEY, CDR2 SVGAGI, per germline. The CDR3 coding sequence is TGTGCCACCGGACGGAAAGCGGGGGGTGTTAATGAGCAGTTCTTC. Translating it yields CATGRKAGGVNEQFF.

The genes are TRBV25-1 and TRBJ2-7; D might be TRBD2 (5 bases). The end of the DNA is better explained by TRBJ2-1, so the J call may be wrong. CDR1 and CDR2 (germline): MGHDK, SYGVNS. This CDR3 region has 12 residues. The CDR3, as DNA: TGTGCCAGCAGGGAGGAGGTCAATGAGCAGTTCTTC. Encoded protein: CASREEVNEQFF.

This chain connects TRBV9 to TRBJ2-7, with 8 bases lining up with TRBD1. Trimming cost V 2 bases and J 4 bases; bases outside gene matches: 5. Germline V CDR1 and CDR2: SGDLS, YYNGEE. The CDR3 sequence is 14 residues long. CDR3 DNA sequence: TGTGCCAGCAGCGTCTCGACAGGGGAATACGAGCAGTACTTC. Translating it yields CASSVSTGEYEQYF.

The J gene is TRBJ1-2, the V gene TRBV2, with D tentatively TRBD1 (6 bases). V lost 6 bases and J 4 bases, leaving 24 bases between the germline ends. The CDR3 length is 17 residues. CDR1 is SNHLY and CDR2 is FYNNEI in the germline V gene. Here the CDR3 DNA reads TGTGCCAGCAGCCCTCAGGACAGACCAGGGCGGGCCTATGGCTACACCTTC. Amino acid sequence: CASSPQDRPGRAYGYTF.

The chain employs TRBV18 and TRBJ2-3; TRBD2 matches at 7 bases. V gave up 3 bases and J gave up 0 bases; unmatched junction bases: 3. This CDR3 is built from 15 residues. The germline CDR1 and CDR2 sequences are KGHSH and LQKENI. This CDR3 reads CASSPVTSSTDTQYF. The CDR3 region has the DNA TGTGCCAGCTCACCGGTGACTAGCAGCACAGATACGCAGTATTTT.

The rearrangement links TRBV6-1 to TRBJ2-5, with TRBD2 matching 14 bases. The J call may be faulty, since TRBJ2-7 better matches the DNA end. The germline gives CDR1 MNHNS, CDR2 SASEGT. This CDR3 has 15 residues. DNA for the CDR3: TGTGCCAGCAGTGAGGGACTAGCGGGAGTCTACGAGCAGTACTTC. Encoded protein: CASSEGLAGVYEQYF.

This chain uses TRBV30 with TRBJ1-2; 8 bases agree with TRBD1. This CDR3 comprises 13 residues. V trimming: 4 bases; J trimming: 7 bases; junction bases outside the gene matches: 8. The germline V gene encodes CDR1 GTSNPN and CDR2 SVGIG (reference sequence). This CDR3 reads CAWKTGGPSGYTF. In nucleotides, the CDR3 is TGTGCCTGGAAAACAGGGGGGCCGAGTGGCTACACCTTC.

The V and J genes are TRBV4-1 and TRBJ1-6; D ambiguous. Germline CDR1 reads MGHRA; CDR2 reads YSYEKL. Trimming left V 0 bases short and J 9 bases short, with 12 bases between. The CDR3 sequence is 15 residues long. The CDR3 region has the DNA TGCGCCAGCAGCCAAGAGGAATGGGGAGGTTCACCCCTCCACTTT. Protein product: CASSQEEWGGSPLHF.

CDR3 sequence reads: CASSSRDRGDYGYTF. The CDR3 DNA follows: TGTGCCAGCAGTTCCCGGGACAGGGGCGACTATGGCTACACCTTC. J is TRBJ1-2 and V is TRBV6-1; 10 nucleotides line up with TRBD1. The CDR3 runs 15 residues. After removal of 5 bases from V and 3 bases from J, the junction contained 6 bases not matched to a gene. Per germline, CDR1 MNHNS and CDR2 SASEGT.

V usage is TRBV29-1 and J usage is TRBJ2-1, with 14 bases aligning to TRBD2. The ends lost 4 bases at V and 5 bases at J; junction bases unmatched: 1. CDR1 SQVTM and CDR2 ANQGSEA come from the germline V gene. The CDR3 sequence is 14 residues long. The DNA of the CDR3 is TGCAGCGTTGGGGGACTAGCGGGAGACAATGAGCAGTTCTTC. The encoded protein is CSVGGLAGDNEQFF.

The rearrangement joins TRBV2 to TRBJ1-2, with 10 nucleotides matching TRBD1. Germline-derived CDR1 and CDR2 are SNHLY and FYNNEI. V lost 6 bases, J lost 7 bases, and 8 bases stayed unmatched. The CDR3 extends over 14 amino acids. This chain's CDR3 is CASRGDRGLVGYTF. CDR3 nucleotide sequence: TGTGCCAGCAGGGGGGACAGGGGACTGGTTGGCTACACCTTC. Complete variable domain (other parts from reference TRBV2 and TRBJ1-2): EPEVTQTPSHQVTQMGQEVILRCVPISNHLYFYWYRQILGQKVEFLVSFYNNEISEKSEIFDDQFSVERPDGSNFTLKIRSTKLEDSAMYFCASRGDRGLVGYTFGSGTRLTVV.